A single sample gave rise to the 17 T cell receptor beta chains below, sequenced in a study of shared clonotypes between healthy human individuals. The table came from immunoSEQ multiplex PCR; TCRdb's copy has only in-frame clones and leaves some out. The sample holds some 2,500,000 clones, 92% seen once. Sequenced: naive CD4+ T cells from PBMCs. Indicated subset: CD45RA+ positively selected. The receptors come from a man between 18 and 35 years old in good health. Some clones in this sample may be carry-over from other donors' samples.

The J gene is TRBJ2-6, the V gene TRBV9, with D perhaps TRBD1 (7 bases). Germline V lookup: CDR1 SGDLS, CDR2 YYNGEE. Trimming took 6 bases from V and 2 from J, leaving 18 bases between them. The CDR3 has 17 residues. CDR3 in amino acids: CASNPGGPSAGANVLTF. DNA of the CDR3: TGTGCCAGCAACCCAGGGGGGCCCTCTGCTGGGGCCAACGTCCTGACTTTC. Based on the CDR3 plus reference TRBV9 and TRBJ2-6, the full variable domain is DSGVTQTPKHLITATGQRVTLRCSPRSGDLSVYWYQQSLDQGLQFLIQYYNGEERAKGNILERFSAQQFPDLHSELNLSSLELGDSALYFCASNPGGPSAGANVLTFGAGSRLTVL.

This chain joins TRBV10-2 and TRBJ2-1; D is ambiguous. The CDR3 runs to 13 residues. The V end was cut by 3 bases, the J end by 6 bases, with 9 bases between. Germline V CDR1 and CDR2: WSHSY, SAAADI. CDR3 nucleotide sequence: TGCGCCAGCAGTGAAGGGCAGTTCAATGAGCAGTTCTTC. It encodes CASSEGQFNEQFF.

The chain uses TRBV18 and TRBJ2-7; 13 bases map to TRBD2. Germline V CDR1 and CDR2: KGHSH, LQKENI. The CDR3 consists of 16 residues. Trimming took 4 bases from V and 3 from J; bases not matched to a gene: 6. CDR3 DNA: TGTGCCAGCTCACTTGGGACTAGCGGGGAACTCTACGAGCAGTACTTC. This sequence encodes CASSLGTSGELYEQYF.

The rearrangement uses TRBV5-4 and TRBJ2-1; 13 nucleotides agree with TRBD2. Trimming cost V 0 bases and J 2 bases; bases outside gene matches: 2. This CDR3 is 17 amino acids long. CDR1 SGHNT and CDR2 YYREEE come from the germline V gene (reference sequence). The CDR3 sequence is CASSLATSGRTYNEQFF. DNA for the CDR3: TGTGCCAGCAGCTTGGCGACTAGCGGGAGGACCTACAATGAGCAGTTCTTC.

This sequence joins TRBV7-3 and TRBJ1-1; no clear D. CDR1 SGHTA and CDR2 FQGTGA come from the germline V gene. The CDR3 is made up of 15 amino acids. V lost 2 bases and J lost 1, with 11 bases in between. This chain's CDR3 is CASSLDGRQNTEAFF. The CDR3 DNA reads TGTGCCAGCAGCTTAGACGGACGGCAGAACACTGAAGCTTTCTTT.

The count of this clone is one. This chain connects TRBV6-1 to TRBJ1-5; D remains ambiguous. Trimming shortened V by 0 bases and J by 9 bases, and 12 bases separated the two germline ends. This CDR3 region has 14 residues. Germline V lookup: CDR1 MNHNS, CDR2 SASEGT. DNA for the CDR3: TGTGCCAGCAGTGAAGCGGTCTGGTATCGGCCCCAGCATTTT. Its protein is CASSEAVWYRPQHF.

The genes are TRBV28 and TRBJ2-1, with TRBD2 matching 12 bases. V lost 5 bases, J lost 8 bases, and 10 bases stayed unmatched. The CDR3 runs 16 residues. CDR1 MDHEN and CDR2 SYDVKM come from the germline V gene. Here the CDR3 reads CASSSRLAGVIDEQFF. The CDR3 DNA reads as TGTGCCAGCAGTAGCCGACTAGCGGGAGTTATTGATGAGCAGTTCTTC.

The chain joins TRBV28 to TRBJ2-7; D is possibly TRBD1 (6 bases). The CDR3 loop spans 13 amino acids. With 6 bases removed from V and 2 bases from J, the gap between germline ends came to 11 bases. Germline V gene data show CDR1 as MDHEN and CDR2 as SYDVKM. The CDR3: CASRKQGTYEQYF. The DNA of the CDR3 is TGTGCCAGCAGGAAACAGGGTACCTACGAGCAGTACTTC.

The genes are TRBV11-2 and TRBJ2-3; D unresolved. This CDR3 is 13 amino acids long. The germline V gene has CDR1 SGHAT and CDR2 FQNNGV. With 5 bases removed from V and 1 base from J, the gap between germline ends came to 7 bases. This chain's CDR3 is CASSPERTDTQYF. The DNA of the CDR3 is TGTGCCAGCAGCCCTGAACGCACAGATACGCAGTATTTT.

For the CDR3, the DNA is TGTGCCAGCAGTCCCTGGGGACAGGGAATGTACTACGAGCAGTACTTC. Its translation: CASSPWGQGMYYEQYF. The chain links TRBV28 to TRBJ2-7; 9 nucleotides agree with TRBD1. Germline V gene data show CDR1 as MDHEN and CDR2 as SYDVKM. The CDR3 has 16 amino acids. Trimming took 5 bases from V and 3 from J; bases not matched to a gene: 11.

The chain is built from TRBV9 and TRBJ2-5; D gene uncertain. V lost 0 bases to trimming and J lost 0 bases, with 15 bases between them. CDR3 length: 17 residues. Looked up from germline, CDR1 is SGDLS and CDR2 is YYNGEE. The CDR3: CASSVAAPRRYQETQYF. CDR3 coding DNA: TGTGCCAGCAGCGTAGCGGCTCCGCGGCGATACCAAGAGACCCAGTACTTC.

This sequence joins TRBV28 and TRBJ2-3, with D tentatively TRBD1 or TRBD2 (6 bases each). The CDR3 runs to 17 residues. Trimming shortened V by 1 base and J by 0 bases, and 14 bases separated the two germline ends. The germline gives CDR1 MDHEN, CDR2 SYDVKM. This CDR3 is CASSLSGAAGSTDTQYF. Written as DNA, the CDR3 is TGTGCCAGCAGTTTATCGGGGGCCGCAGGAAGCACAGATACGCAGTATTTT.

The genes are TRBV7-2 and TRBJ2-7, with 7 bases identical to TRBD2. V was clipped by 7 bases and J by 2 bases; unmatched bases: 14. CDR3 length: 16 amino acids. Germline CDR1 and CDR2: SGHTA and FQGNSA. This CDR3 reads CASTGGIGGTTYEQYF. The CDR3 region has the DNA TGTGCCAGCACGGGAGGTATAGGCGGGACCACCTACGAGCAGTACTTC.

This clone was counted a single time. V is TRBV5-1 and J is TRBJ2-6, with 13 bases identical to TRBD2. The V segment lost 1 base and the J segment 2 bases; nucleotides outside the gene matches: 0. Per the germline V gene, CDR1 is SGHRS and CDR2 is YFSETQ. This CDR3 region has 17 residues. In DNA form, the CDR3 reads TGCGCCAGCAGCTTGACTAGCGGGAGGGCTGGGGCCAACGTCCTGACTTTC. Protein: CASSLTSGRAGANVLTF.

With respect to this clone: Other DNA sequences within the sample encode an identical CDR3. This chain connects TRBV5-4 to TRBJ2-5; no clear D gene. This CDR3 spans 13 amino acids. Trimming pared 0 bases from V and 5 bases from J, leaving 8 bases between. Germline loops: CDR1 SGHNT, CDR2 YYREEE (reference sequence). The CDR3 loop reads CASSLGGGETQYF. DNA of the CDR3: TGTGCCAGCAGCTTGGGGGGTGGGGAGACCCAGTACTTC.

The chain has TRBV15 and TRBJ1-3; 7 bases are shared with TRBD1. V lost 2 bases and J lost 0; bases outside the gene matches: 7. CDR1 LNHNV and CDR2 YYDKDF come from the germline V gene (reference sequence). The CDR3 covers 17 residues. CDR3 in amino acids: CATSRLRPGGSGNTIYF. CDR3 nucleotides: TGTGCCACCAGCAGACTTCGACCAGGGGGCTCTGGAAACACCATATATTTT.

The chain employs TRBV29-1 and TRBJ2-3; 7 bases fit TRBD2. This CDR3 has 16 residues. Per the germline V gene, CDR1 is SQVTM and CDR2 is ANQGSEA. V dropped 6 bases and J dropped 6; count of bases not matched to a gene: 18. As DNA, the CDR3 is TGCAGCGTCCGCCACGAGGCGCGGGAGATCAGTGATACGCAGTATTTT. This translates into CSVRHEAREISDTQYF.